This is a list of T cell receptor beta chains from one sample in a study of blood T cell repertoires in COVID-19. Profiled with immunoSEQ multiplex PCR; TCRdb holds only in-frame clones, not every one. The data contain 150,000 to 200,000 clones, 86% of them seen just once; the ten biggest clones take up more than 7.5%. Sequencing used PBMCs or T cells enriched from blood (not recorded which). These receptors all stem from a woman aged 25 to 39 who had recovered from COVID-19. CDR3s include the opening cysteine and the closing phenylalanine or tryptophan. Each record gives: J gene, V gene, D gene, clone size, CDR3 protein, CDR3 DNA. A D gene is named only where the DNA matches it firmly. Where a row states a size, it is once, few, many or the class of an expanded clone; other rows omit it.

TRBJ2-5	TRBV24-1	TRBD1	once	CATSPDEEGAQETQYF	TGTGCCACCAGTCCAGATGAAGAGGGGGCCCAAGAGACCCAGTACTTC
TRBJ1-5	TRBV2	TRBD1	-	CASSPGQPFQPQHF	TGTGCCAGCAGCCCGGGACAGCCTTTCCAGCCCCAGCATTTT
TRBJ2-1	TRBV27	-	-	CASSFSSGNNEQFF	TGTGCCAGCAGTTTCTCGAGCGGAAACAATGAGCAGTTCTTC
TRBJ2-3	TRBV11-2	-	-	CASSFAGPTDTQYF	TGTGCCAGCAGCTTTGCAGGGCCCACAGATACGCAGTATTTT
TRBJ2-5	TRBV4-1	-	-	CASSQETNQERPYF	TGCGCCAGCAGCCAAGAGACAAATCAAGAGAGACCGTACTTC
TRBJ2-7	TRBV5-1	TRBD2	-	CASSGGTSAFYEQYF	TGCGCCAGCAGCGGGGGGACTAGCGCATTTTACGAGCAGTACTTC
TRBJ2-2	TRBV6-4	-	-	CASSGKLTENTGELFF	TGTGCCAGCAGTGGAAAGCTGACAGAGAACACCGGGGAGCTGTTTTTT
TRBJ2-1	TRBV24-1	TRBD1	once	CATSDYIITDRGSYNEQFF	TGTGCCACCAGTGATTACATTATAACTGACAGGGGATCCTACAATGAGCAGTTCTTC
TRBJ1-2	TRBV14	-	-	CASSQGFQGRYGYTF	TGTGCCAGCAGCCAAGGTTTTCAGGGAAGGTATGGCTACACCTTC
TRBJ2-2	TRBV3-1/TRBV3-2	-	-	CASSGHRGTGELFF	TGTGCCAGCTCGGGACATCGAGGAACCGGGGAGCTGTTTTTT
TRBJ2-2	TRBV7-2	-	few	CASGNIDRNTGELFF	TGTGCCAGCGGAAATATTGACAGGAACACCGGGGAGCTGTTTTTT
TRBJ2-1	TRBV23-1	-	-	CASNHVVSGATTGAFYNEQFF	TGCGCCAGCAATCACGTGGTTTCCGGGGCGACCACGGGAGCCTTCTACAATGAGCAGTTCTTC
TRBJ2-4	TRBV2	-	-	CASKVQGNIQYF	TGTGCCAGCAAGGTGCAGGGGAACATTCAGTACTTC
TRBJ2-7	TRBV27	-	-	CASSYRIDRPHPYEQYF	TGTGCCAGCAGTTACCGTATAGACAGGCCGCATCCCTACGAGCAGTACTTC
TRBJ1-2	TRBV3-1/TRBV3-2	TRBD1	once	CASSPGTGGNYGYTF	TGTGCCAGCAGCCCAGGGACAGGGGGCAACTATGGCTACACCTTC
TRBJ2-3	TRBV27	-	-	CASMGLGDSTDTQYF	TGTGCCAGTATGGGACTCGGCGATAGCACAGATACGCAGTATTTT
TRBJ1-4	TRBV4-1	-	-	CASSQDKWGGQGNEKLFF	TGCGCCAGCAGCCAAGATAAGTGGGGTGGTCAGGGTAATGAAAAACTGTTTTTT
TRBJ1-1	TRBV5-5	-	few	CASSLGTSYTEAFF	TGTGCCAGCAGCCTGGGGACATCCTATACTGAAGCTTTCTTT
TRBJ2-5	TRBV4-2	TRBD2	-	CASSQEEEAGPLETQYF	TGTGCCAGCAGCCAAGAGGAGGAAGCGGGGCCTTTAGAGACCCAGTACTTC